Presented here are 32 T cell receptor beta chains from one specimen sequenced in a study of cytomegalovirus exposure and HLA in healthy donors. Assay: immunoSEQ multiplex PCR; the TCRdb copy retains only in-frame clones and omits some. The data contain approximately 300,000 clones, roughly 85% of them seen just once; the ten biggest clones take up over 0.8%. Sequenced input: PBMCs. All receptors derive from a woman aged 18-29 years in good health and CMV-seronegative.

This chain links TRBV28 with TRBJ2-7, with D possibly TRBD2 on 5 matching bases. V shed 6 bases and J shed 3 bases, with 12 bases lying between them. CDR1 and CDR2 (germline): MDHEN, SYDVKM. CDR3 length equals 13 residues. CDR3 nucleotides: TGTGCCAGCAGCCTTGTGAGGGTCTACGAGCAGTACTTC. It codes for CASSLVRVYEQYF. The whole variable domain, filled in from reference TRBV28 and TRBJ2-7, reads DVKVTQSSRYLVKRTGEKVFLECVQDMDHENMFWYRQDPGLGLRLIYFSYDVKMKEKGDIPEGYSVSREKKERFSLILESASTNQTSMYLCASSLVRVYEQYFGPGTRLTVT.

The chain recombines TRBV29-1 with TRBJ2-3, with a possible D match to TRBD2 (6 bases). Trimming cost V 5 bases and J 2 bases, with 11 bases left between them. The germline V gene has CDR1 SQVTM and CDR2 ANQGSEA. The CDR3 length is 13 residues. CDR3: CSVHGTYTDTQYF. CDR3 nucleotide sequence: TGCAGCGTTCACGGGACTTACACAGATACGCAGTATTTT.

The chain is built from TRBV14 and TRBJ1-2, with D perhaps TRBD1 (6 bases). V shed 3 bases and J shed 1 base, with 9 bases lying between them. CDR1 and CDR2 (germline): SGHDN, FVKESK. The CDR3 contains 14 residues. The CDR3 DNA is TGTGCCAGCAGCCAGTACAGGGTTAACTATGGCTACACCTTC. Its protein is CASSQYRVNYGYTF.

J is TRBJ1-2 and V is TRBV7-9, with a weak D call TRBD1 (6 bases). The CDR3 is 18 amino acids. Germline V CDR1 and CDR2: SEHNR, FQNEAQ (reference sequence). The V and J ends lost 3 bases and 6 bases respectively, with 26 bases between them. CDR3 region: CASSLTLLGDTQKDGYTF. The CDR3 DNA is TGTGCCAGCAGCTTGACCCTCCTGGGGGACACTCAAAAGGATGGCTACACCTTC.

The J gene is TRBJ2-2, the V gene TRBV4-2, with 8 positions matching TRBD2. CDR1 is LGHNA and CDR2 is YNFKEQ in the germline V gene. This CDR3 is 17 amino acids long. Trimming cost V 4 bases and J 7 bases; bases outside gene matches: 14. DNA for the CDR3: TGTGCCAGCAGCCTAGAGCAAAGCGGGAGTGTCGGCGGGGAGCTGTTTTTT. Protein: CASSLEQSGSVGGELFF.

The chain employs TRBV18 and TRBJ2-7, with TRBD2 matching over 9 bases. CDR3 length equals 14 residues. Germline V gene lookup returns CDR1 KGHSH and CDR2 LQKENI. The J segment lost 2 bases and the V segment lost 5 bases, leaving 4 bases of the junction unmatched. This CDR3 reads CASSRTSATYEQYF. The CDR3 DNA reads as TGTGCCAGCTCAAGGACTAGCGCGACCTACGAGCAGTACTTC.

V gene TRBV9 combines with J gene TRBJ2-7; D perhaps matches TRBD2 (6 bases). Trimming shortened V by 3 bases and J by 1 base, and 17 bases separated the two germline ends. The germline gives CDR1 SGDLS, CDR2 YYNGEE. The length of the CDR3 is 16 residues. DNA for the CDR3: TGTGCCAGCAGCGCGAACCCTAGCGAATCGTCCTACGAGCAGTACTTC. This sequence encodes CASSANPSESSYEQYF.

The rearrangement joins TRBV4-3 to TRBJ1-2; the match to TRBD1 covers 7 bases. V shed 4 bases and J 3 bases; nucleotides not matched to a gene: 5. From germline, CDR1 is LGHNA and CDR2 YSLEER. CDR3 size: 14 residues. The CDR3 loop is CASSLTGTDYGYTF. The DNA of the CDR3 is TGCGCCAGCAGCCTAACCGGGACAGACTATGGCTACACCTTC.

This clone was seen once. The rearrangement links TRBV6-5 to TRBJ2-7; D might be TRBD1 (6 bases). The CDR3 loop spans 13 amino acids. The V end was cut by 7 bases, the J end by 3 bases, with 13 bases between. From germline, CDR1 is MNHEY and CDR2 SVGAGI. The chain's CDR3 is CASMGTPSYEQYF. The CDR3 DNA reads as TGTGCCAGCATGGGGACACCCAGCTACGAGCAGTACTTC.

V gene TRBV9 combines with J gene TRBJ2-1, with D perhaps matching TRBD2 (6 bases). Trimming took off 3 bases at V and 1 base at J, with 14 bases between the two ends. The CDR3 runs to 16 residues. The V gene's germline CDR1 is SGDLS and CDR2 YYNGEE. DNA of the CDR3: TGTGCCAGCAGCGCAAACACGGGACTGTCCTACAATGAGCAGTTCTTC. Translating it yields CASSANTGLSYNEQFF.

This chain connects TRBV29-1 to TRBJ1-2; a weak D match, TRBD1 (5 bases). The V gene lost 4 bases and the J gene lost 0 bases, with 12 bases spanning the gap. The length of the CDR3 is 14 residues. The germline CDR1 and CDR2 sequences are SQVTM and ANQGSEA. As DNA, the CDR3 is TGCAGCGTTGTAACAGGAGAGACTAACTATGGCTACACCTTC. Encoded protein: CSVVTGETNYGYTF.

The V gene is TRBV28, the J gene TRBJ1-5; the match to TRBD1 covers 9 bases. V shed 4 bases, J shed 3 bases, and the junction held 7 bases outside the gene matches. The CDR3 contains 16 residues. Germline V CDR1 and CDR2: MDHEN, SYDVKM. CDR3 sequence: CASSSWTGVTNQPQHF. In DNA, the CDR3 is TGTGCCAGCAGTTCCTGGACAGGGGTGACCAATCAGCCCCAGCATTTT.

The chain is built from TRBV10-3 and TRBJ2-1, with D possibly TRBD2 on 6 matching bases. CDR1 and CDR2 (germline): ENHRY, SYGVKD. The CDR3 covers 13 residues. Trimming pared 0 bases from V and 12 bases from J, leaving 12 bases between. As DNA, the CDR3 is TGTGCCATCAGTGAGTCGGGTCGGGAGTGGCAGTTCTTC. Protein sequence: CAISESGREWQFF.

This chain links TRBV13 with TRBJ2-3; 11 bases are a match to TRBD1. Germline V lookup: CDR1 PRHDT, CDR2 FYEKMQ (reference sequence). This CDR3 comprises 21 residues. With 5 bases clipped from V and 0 bases from J, the junction kept 19 bases outside the gene matches. CDR3 amino acids: CASSQTPGQGGSSGSTDTQYF. The CDR3 nucleotides are TGTGCCAGCAGCCAAACACCGGGACAGGGGGGTTCTAGCGGCAGCACAGATACGCAGTATTTT. Combining the CDR3 with reference TRBV13 and TRBJ2-3 gives the whole variable domain AAGVIQSPRHLIKEKRETATLKCYPIPRHDTVYWYQQGPGQDPQFLISFYEKMQSDKGSIPDRFSAQQFSDYHSELNMSSLELGDSALYFCASSQTPGQGGSSGSTDTQYFGPGTRLTVL.

The V call is TRBV27, the J call TRBJ2-5; 11 bases fit TRBD2. CDR1 MNHEY and CDR2 SMNVEV come from the germline V gene (reference sequence). The CDR3 covers 15 residues. With 6 bases clipped from V and 1 base from J, the junction kept 4 bases outside the gene matches. CDR3 in amino acids: CASRRSGGVQETQYF. CDR3 bases: TGTGCCAGCAGACGTAGCGGGGGGGTCCAAGAGACCCAGTACTTC.

The V call is TRBV29-1, the J call TRBJ2-2; 10 bases are a match to TRBD1. The germline V gene encodes CDR1 SQVTM and CDR2 ANQGSEA. With V trimmed by 4 bases and J by 4 bases, 0 bases remained unmatched. The length of the CDR3 is 13 residues. DNA of the CDR3: TGCAGCGTTGGACAGGGGGCCACCGGGGAGCTGTTTTTT. It translates to CSVGQGATGELFF.

V gene TRBV18 combines with J gene TRBJ1-3, with D maybe TRBD1 (6 bases). The CDR3 length is 16 residues. Per germline, CDR1 KGHSH and CDR2 LQKENI. The germline V and J ends were trimmed by 3 bases and 0 bases, with 12 bases remaining between them. The DNA for the CDR3 is TGTGCCAGCTCACCTAATAGGGACACCTCTGGAAACACCATATATTTT. This encodes CASSPNRDTSGNTIYF.

The V call is TRBV27, the J call TRBJ2-2; D is possibly TRBD1 (6 bases). Germline V gene sequence: CDR1 MNHEY, CDR2 SMNVEV (reference sequence). This CDR3 spans 16 amino acids. V lost 2 bases and J lost 1, with 11 bases in between. CDR3 sequence (DNA): TGTGCCAGCAGTTTAAACCCGGGACAGAACACCGGGGAGCTGTTTTTT. Translation gives CASSLNPGQNTGELFF.

The chain employs TRBV28 and TRBJ2-1; D perhaps matches TRBD2 (5 bases). V was clipped by 6 bases and J by 0 bases, with 12 bases between them. The CDR3 is 15 residues long. Per the germline V gene, CDR1 is MDHEN and CDR2 is SYDVKM. CDR3 region: CASSRTARSYNEQFF. For the CDR3, the DNA is TGTGCCAGCAGCCGGACTGCCCGCTCCTACAATGAGCAGTTCTTC.

The V and J genes are TRBV7-6 and TRBJ2-2; 9 nucleotides align to TRBD2. The V gene's germline CDR1 is SGHVS and CDR2 FNYEAQ. The CDR3 sequence is 14 residues long. V dropped 4 bases and J dropped 7; count of bases not matched to a gene: 4. In DNA form, the CDR3 reads TGTGCCAGCAGCTGGGTAGCGGGAGACGGGGAGCTGTTTTTT. Residues: CASSWVAGDGELFF.

This chain links TRBV27 with TRBJ2-1; 12 bases are shared with TRBD2. The CDR3 sequence is 21 residues long. The germline CDR1 and CDR2 sequences are MNHEY and SMNVEV (reference sequence). V was clipped by 3 bases and J by 14 bases; unmatched bases: 29. In nucleotides, the CDR3 is TGTGCCAGCAGTTTTTTCAGCGGCCCTAGCGGGAGGGGGGTCATAGATCTTCGGAAGTTCTTC. It codes for CASSFFSGPSGRGVIDLRKFF.

V is TRBV4-3 and J is TRBJ2-5; TRBD2 matches at 12 bases. Germline CDR1 is LGHNA and CDR2 is YSLEER. Unmatched junction bases numbered 4, after V lost 0 bases and J lost 2 bases. The CDR3 loop spans 17 amino acids. This CDR3 reads CASSQETSGSEQETQYF. The CDR3 DNA follows: TGCGCCAGCAGCCAAGAGACTAGCGGGAGTGAACAAGAGACCCAGTACTTC.

The chain carries TRBV27 and TRBJ2-2, with a weak D call TRBD2 (7 bases). Germline V lookup: CDR1 MNHEY, CDR2 SMNVEV (reference sequence). The V and J ends lost 9 bases and 0 bases respectively, with 14 bases between them. This CDR3 region has 15 residues. CDR3 loop: CASQPRGPNTGELFF. In nucleotides, the CDR3 is TGTGCCAGTCAGCCGCGGGGGCCGAACACCGGGGAGCTGTTTTTT.

This rearrangement joins TRBV10-3 to TRBJ2-5, with 11 bases lining up with TRBD1. CDR3 length: 15 residues. Germline values: CDR1 ENHRY, CDR2 SYGVKD. V lost 8 bases to trimming and J lost 5 bases; unmatched junction nucleotides: 10. For the CDR3, the DNA is TGTGCCATCTCGAACGGACAGGGGGCGTGGGAGACCCAGTACTTC. Translation gives CAISNGQGAWETQYF.

This chain uses TRBV28 with TRBJ1-5; D possibly corresponds to TRBD1 (6 bases). The ends were cut back, 6 bases at V and 4 bases at J, with 16 bases in the middle. The CDR3 has 15 residues. The germline V gene encodes CDR1 MDHEN and CDR2 SYDVKM. CDR3 protein: CASRTPTGQNQPQHF. The CDR3 bases are TGTGCCAGCAGAACTCCGACAGGTCAAAATCAGCCCCAGCATTTT.

V usage is TRBV7-9 and J usage is TRBJ1-2; tentative D call: TRBD1 (6 bases). This CDR3 has 15 residues. Germline assignment: CDR1 SEHNR and CDR2 FQNEAQ (reference sequence). Trimming removed 5 bases from V and 1 base from J, with 14 bases in between. The CDR3 is CASSHPQGLNYGYTF. The CDR3 DNA sequence: TGTGCCAGCAGCCACCCACAGGGCCTTAACTATGGCTACACCTTC.

The chain has TRBV4-1 and TRBJ1-1, with 9 positions matching TRBD1. V lost 5 bases and J lost 4; bases outside the gene matches: 11. CDR1 MGHRA and CDR2 YSYEKL come from the germline V gene. CDR3 length equals 16 residues. The chain's CDR3 is CASSKGTQGAGTEAFF. Written as DNA, the CDR3 is TGCGCCAGCAGCAAGGGAACACAGGGGGCTGGCACTGAAGCTTTCTTT.

The chain links TRBV2 to TRBJ2-2; D gene ambiguous. The CDR3 spans 14 residues. Trimming removed 4 bases at V and 6 bases at J, with 12 bases between. The germline CDR1 and CDR2 sequences are SNHLY and FYNNEI. The CDR3 is CASSVRFDSGELFF. The CDR3 DNA sequence: TGTGCCAGCAGTGTCCGGTTTGACTCCGGGGAGCTGTTTTTT.

The rearrangement uses TRBV4-3 and TRBJ1-4; 7 bases agree with TRBD1. CDR1 is LGHNA, CDR2 YSLEER, per germline. The CDR3 length is 18 residues. V shed 4 bases, J shed 4 bases, and the junction held 15 bases outside the gene matches. CDR3 sequence: CASSRQNLNRGVNEKLFF. CDR3 nucleotides: TGCGCCAGCAGCCGCCAAAATCTTAACAGGGGAGTTAATGAAAAACTGTTTTTT.

This chain uses TRBV6-1 with TRBJ1-5; tentative D call: TRBD1 (5 bases). Germline CDR1 is MNHNS and CDR2 is SASEGT. Trimming removed 3 bases at V and 7 bases at J, with 16 bases between. The length of the CDR3 is 15 residues. The CDR3 region has the DNA TGTGCCAGCAGTGATTGGGGGGGGTGGGTACAGCCCCAGCATTTT. Translation gives CASSDWGGWVQPQHF.

This chain links TRBV9 with TRBJ2-1; 7 bases match TRBD1. Germline V CDR1 and CDR2: SGDLS, YYNGEE. Germline trimming cut 4 bases from V and 15 bases from J; bases unmatched to any gene: 13. The CDR3 is 13 amino acids. The chain's CDR3 is CASSQGQGEMAFF. CDR3 bases: TGTGCCAGCAGCCAGGGGCAGGGGGAGATGGCGTTCTTC. The variable domain in full, completed from reference TRBV9 and TRBJ2-1, reads DSGVTQTPKHLITATGQRVTLRCSPRSGDLSVYWYQQSLDQGLQFLIQYYNGEERAKGNILERFSAQQFPDLHSELNLSSLELGDSALYFCASSQGQGEMAFFGPGTRLTVL.

The chain has TRBV5-6 and TRBJ2-7; no clear D gene. This CDR3 region has 11 residues. V was shortened by 1 base and J by 6 bases, with 5 bases between the two germline ends. Germline V gives CDR1 SGHDT, CDR2 YYEEEE. Here the CDR3 reads CASSLLGEQYF. The CDR3 DNA sequence: TGTGCCAGCAGCTTGCTAGGCGAGCAGTACTTC.